This T cell receptor beta chain was captured in a study of identical twins' blood T cells. Broader study findings: Out-of-frame TCRbeta clonotypes reportedly had markedly more similar V usage in twins than unrelated donors.

This clonotype was counted only a few times. Its antigen is currently unknown. Sample barcodes were added at both library ends during cDNA synthesis. TCRdb used MiXCR to reprocess the 5' RACE reads, holding one entry per CDR3 protein. The sample shows a few hundred thousand distinct CDR3 sequences, about 28% of them seen only once. Donors were six healthy women in three monozygous twin pairs. Germline V gene lookup returns CDR1 SGHRS and CDR2 YFSETQ. This CDR3 comprises 16 residues. Trimming took 6 bases from V and 4 from J; bases not matched to a gene: 10. Input material: PBMCs. This TCR was sampled from a woman aged 18 to 55 in good health. The rearrangement links TRBV5-1 to TRBJ2-3, with 11 bases aligning to TRBD1. DNA for the CDR3: TGCGCCAGCACGCCAGGGGGACAGGGGGTCGCAGATACGCAGTATTTT. As protein: CASTPGGQGVADTQYF.